This record covers a single T cell receptor (beta chain). This sample is drawn from a study of blood T cell repertoires in COVID-19. This CDR3 contains 21 residues. Per germline, CDR1 MNHEY and CDR2 SMNVEV (reference sequence). V was clipped by 2 bases and J by 4 bases; unmatched bases: 15. Here immunoSEQ multiplex PCR was the method, and the copy in TCRdb shows in-frame clones only, minus some. The sample includes approximately 40,000 clones, 90% of them seen just once. The V gene is TRBV27, the J gene TRBJ2-1, with 15 bases aligning to TRBD2. The sample consisted of peripheral blood. The TCR originated in a human donor in a cohort sampled during active COVID-19. The CDR3 loop reads CASSLAWRFGTSGGSYNEQFF. CDR3 DNA: TGTGCCAGCAGTTTAGCTTGGAGGTTCGGGACTAGCGGGGGGTCTTACAATGAGCAGTTCTTC.